The 5 T cell receptor beta chains below come from one sample, sequenced in a study of metastatic and nonmetastatic thyroid tumors. Prior to thyroid surgery, none of the patients had received any treatment. TCRdb ran MiXCR on the PCR reads. The sample gives approximately 60,000 clones, under 30% of which show up once; more than 15% is in the top ten. Specimen: blood. Receptor source: a female donor with papillary thyroid cancer or a benign thyroid nodule (not recorded which). Some clones in this sample may be carry-over from other donors' samples.

The chain combines TRBV9 with TRBJ1-4; D not resolved. The CDR3 consists of 13 residues. Germline CDR1 and CDR2: SGDLS and YYNGEE. V lost 6 bases, J lost 7 bases, and 13 bases lay in between. The CDR3 region has the DNA TGTGCCAGCAACGGCGGGCCGGCTGAAAAACTGTTTTTT. The encoded protein is CASNGGPAEKLFF.

This rearrangement joins TRBV27 to TRBJ2-7; TRBD2 is a possible D gene (5 bases). The CDR3 extends over 13 amino acids. Germline lookup yields CDR1 MNHEY and CDR2 SMNVEV (reference sequence). V dropped 5 bases and J dropped 3 bases, with 11 bases sitting between them. In nucleotides, the CDR3 is TGTGCCAGCAGTAACGTAGGAGGCTACGAGCAGTACTTC. Its translation: CASSNVGGYEQYF.

The chain combines TRBV7-8 with TRBJ2-3, with 12 bases that match TRBD2. Per the germline V gene, CDR1 is SGHVS and CDR2 is FQNEAQ. The CDR3 loop spans 16 amino acids. Trimming cost V 2 bases and J 1 base; bases outside gene matches: 1. The CDR3 DNA is TGTGCCAGCAGCTTACGGACTAGCGGGGGCACAGATACGCAGTATTTT. Residues: CASSLRTSGGTDTQYF.

This clone was picked up a small number of times. The V and J genes are TRBV28 and TRBJ2-1; D uncertain. The CDR3 runs to 15 residues. V dropped 6 bases and J dropped 4 bases, with 16 bases sitting between them. Germline loops: CDR1 MDHEN, CDR2 SYDVKM. The CDR3 spells CASRLPFGGYNEQFF. The CDR3 DNA reads as TGTGCCAGCAGACTTCCCTTTGGCGGATACAATGAGCAGTTCTTC.

This clone has a handful of counts. V gene TRBV9 combines with J gene TRBJ2-1; no clear D. Germline-derived CDR1 and CDR2 are SGDLS and YYNGEE. V dropped 1 base and J dropped 6 bases, with 8 bases sitting between them. The CDR3 consists of 13 residues. The CDR3 sequence: CASSVRPGNEQFF. CDR3 coding DNA: TGTGCCAGCAGCGTACGTCCGGGCAATGAGCAGTTCTTC.